This passage covers 7 T cell receptor beta chains from one sample sequenced in a study of control samples from healthy donors and cancer patients (dated by TCRdb to 2019 to 2021). The receptor library was made with the immunoSEQ multiplex PCR assay. Held by TCRdb, this immuneACCESS table contains in-frame sequences only and omits some clones. Under half of the omission traces to an unresolved V gene where checked; the cause of the rest is unknown. Counted in this sample were about 130,000 clones; 85% to 95% of them appeared once. The ten top clones hold 11% to 15% of the sample. The sequenced sample was PBMCs. The origin of the receptors is a man in his fifties or sixties with colorectal cancer.

The chain carries TRBV7-9 and TRBJ2-7, with 11 bases identical to TRBD1. J gave up 0 bases and V 5 bases, and 6 bases lay outside the gene matches. CDR1 is SEHNR and CDR2 is FQNEAQ in the germline V gene (reference sequence). The CDR3 runs to 16 residues. CDR3 sequence (DNA): TGTGCCAGCAGCGCAGCCGGGACAGGGGGCTCCTACGAGCAGTACTTC. The encoded protein is CASSAAGTGGSYEQYF.

With regard to this clone: A much larger clone sits a single nucleotide away, making a read error possible. Other DNA variants within this sample encode the same CDR3. The chain couples TRBV12-3 or TRBV12-4 to TRBJ1-5; no firm D call. The CDR3 totals 13 residues. Trimming stripped 3 bases from V and 1 base from J, with 4 bases between. The CDR3 loop is CASSLGSNQPQHF. The CDR3 DNA is TGTGCCAGCAGTTTGGGGAGCAATCAGCCCCAGCATTTT.

The chain has TRBV7-9 and TRBJ1-2; 11 bases align to TRBD1. Per germline, CDR1 SEHNR and CDR2 FQNEAQ (reference sequence). The length of the CDR3 is 15 residues. V trimming: 5 bases; J trimming: 4 bases; junction bases outside the gene matches: 6. CDR3 sequence: CASSIRGQGVYGYTF. Here the CDR3 DNA reads TGTGCCAGCAGCATACGGGGACAGGGGGTCTATGGCTACACCTTC.

This rearrangement joins TRBV3-1 (or the pseudogene TRBV3-2) to TRBJ1-4; D ambiguous. This CDR3 is built from 14 residues. V was shortened by 4 bases and J by 5 bases, with 11 bases between the two germline ends. Germline CDR1 reads LGHDT; CDR2 reads YNNKEL (reference sequence). The CDR3 bases are TGTGCCAGCAGCCCTTGGGGTGGAAATGAAAAACTGTTTTTT. It codes for CASSPWGGNEKLFF.

This chain connects TRBV10-2 to TRBJ1-1; 10 bases line up with TRBD1. Germline CDR1 WSHSY, CDR2 SAAADI. The length of the CDR3 is 14 residues. The V and J ends lost 7 bases and 3 bases, in that order; junction bases with no gene match: 5. CDR3 sequence reads: CASTFDRGHTEAFF. CDR3 coding DNA: TGCGCCAGCACTTTCGACAGGGGGCACACTGAAGCTTTCTTT.

Worth noting for this clone: Other DNA sequences from this sample encode an identical CDR3 as well. J is TRBJ2-6 and V is TRBV7-6; D is perhaps TRBD2 (7 bases). Trimming stripped 2 bases from V and 4 bases from J, with 12 bases between. This CDR3 has 16 amino acids. The germline V gene has CDR1 SGHVS and CDR2 FNYEAQ. DNA for the CDR3: TGTGCCAGCAGCTTATGGGGGGGCGGGGGGGCCAACGTCCTGACTTTC. It specifies CASSLWGGGGANVLTF. The complete variable domain, with remaining parts taken from reference TRBV7-6 and TRBJ2-6, reads GAGVSQSPRYKVTKRGQDVALRCDPISGHVSLYWYRQALGQGPEFLTYFNYEAQQDKSGLPNDRFSAERPEGSISTLTIQRTEQRDSAMYRCASSLWGGGGANVLTFGAGSRLTVL.

The J gene is TRBJ2-7, the V gene TRBV18, with D possibly TRBD1 on 6 matching bases. Per germline, CDR1 KGHSH and CDR2 LQKENI. Trimming took 4 bases from V and 3 from J, leaving 13 bases between them. This CDR3 contains 14 residues. CDR3 residues: CASSLPGQNYEQYF. In DNA, the CDR3 is TGTGCCAGCTCACTGCCGGGACAAAACTACGAGCAGTACTTC. The full variable domain, completed using reference TRBV18 and TRBJ2-7, is NAGVMQNPRHLVRRRGQEARLRCSPMKGHSHVYWYRQLPEEGLKFMVYLQKENIIDESGMPKERFSAEFPKEGPSILRIQQVVRGDSAAYFCASSLPGQNYEQYFGPGTRLTVT.